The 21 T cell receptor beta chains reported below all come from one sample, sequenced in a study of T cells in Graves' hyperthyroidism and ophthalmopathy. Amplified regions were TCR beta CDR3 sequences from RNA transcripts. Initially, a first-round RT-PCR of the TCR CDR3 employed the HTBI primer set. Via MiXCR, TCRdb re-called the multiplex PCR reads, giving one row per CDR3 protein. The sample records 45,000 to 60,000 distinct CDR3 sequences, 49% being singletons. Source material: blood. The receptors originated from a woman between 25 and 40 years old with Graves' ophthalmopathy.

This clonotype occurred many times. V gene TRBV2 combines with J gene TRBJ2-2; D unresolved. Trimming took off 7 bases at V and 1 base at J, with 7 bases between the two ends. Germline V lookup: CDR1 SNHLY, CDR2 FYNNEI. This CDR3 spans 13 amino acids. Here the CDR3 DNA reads TGTGCCAGCACTGATCGGAACACCGGGGAGCTGTTTTTT. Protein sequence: CASTDRNTGELFF.

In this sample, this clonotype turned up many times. The CDR3 DNA reads as TGCAGTGCTAGAGATCCCAATTTCAGGGGGAATCAGCCCCAGCATTTT. Amino acid sequence: CSARDPNFRGNQPQHF. V is TRBV20-1 and J is TRBJ1-5; 7 nucleotides match TRBD1. This CDR3 contains 16 residues. The V and J ends lost 0 bases and 4 bases, in that order; junction bases with no gene match: 9. From germline, CDR1 is DFQATT and CDR2 SNEGSKA (reference sequence).

The CDR3: CAISESVGGTVREETQYF. CDR3 DNA sequence: TGTGCCATCAGTGAGTCAGTCGGCGGTACAGTTAGGGAAGAGACCCAGTACTTC. V gene TRBV10-3 combines with J gene TRBJ2-5; D remains ambiguous. Germline V gives CDR1 ENHRY, CDR2 SYGVKD. This CDR3 comprises 18 residues. Trimming shortened V by 0 bases and J by 3 bases, and 20 bases separated the two germline ends.

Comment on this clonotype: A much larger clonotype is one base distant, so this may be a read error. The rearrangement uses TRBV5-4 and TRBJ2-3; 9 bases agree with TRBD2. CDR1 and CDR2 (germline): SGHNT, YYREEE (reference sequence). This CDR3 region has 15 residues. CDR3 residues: CAGSLLAGVPDTQYF. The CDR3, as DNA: TGTGCCGGCAGCTTATTAGCGGGAGTCCCAGATACGCAGTATTTT. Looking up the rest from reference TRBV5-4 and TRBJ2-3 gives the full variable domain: ETGVTQSPTHLIKTRGQQVTLRCSSQSGHNTVSWYQQALGQGPQFIFQYYREEENGRGNFPPRFSGLQFPNYSSELNVNALELDDSALYLCAGSLLAGVPDTQYFGPGTRLTVL.

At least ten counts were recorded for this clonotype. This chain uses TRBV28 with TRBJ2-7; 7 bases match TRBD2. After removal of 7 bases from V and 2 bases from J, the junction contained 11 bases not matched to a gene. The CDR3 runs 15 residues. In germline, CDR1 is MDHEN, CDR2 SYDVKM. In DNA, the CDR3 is TGTGCCAGCACCCCGGGGGGAGGGCCGACCTACGAGCAGTACTTC. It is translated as CASTPGGGPTYEQYF.

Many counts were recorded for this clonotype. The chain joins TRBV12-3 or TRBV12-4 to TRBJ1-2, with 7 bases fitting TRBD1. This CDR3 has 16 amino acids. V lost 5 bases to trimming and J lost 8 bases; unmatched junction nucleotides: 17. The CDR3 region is CASSPPTGRDIKGYTF. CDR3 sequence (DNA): TGTGCCAGCAGTCCCCCGACAGGGAGGGATATAAAGGGCTACACCTTC.

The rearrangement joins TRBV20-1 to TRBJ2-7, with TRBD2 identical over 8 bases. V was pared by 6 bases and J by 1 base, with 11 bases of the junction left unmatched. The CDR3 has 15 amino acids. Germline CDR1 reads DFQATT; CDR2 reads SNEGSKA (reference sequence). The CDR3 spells CSARTSAGVSYEQYF. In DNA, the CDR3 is TGCAGTGCCCGAACCTCAGCGGGAGTTTCCTACGAGCAGTACTTC.

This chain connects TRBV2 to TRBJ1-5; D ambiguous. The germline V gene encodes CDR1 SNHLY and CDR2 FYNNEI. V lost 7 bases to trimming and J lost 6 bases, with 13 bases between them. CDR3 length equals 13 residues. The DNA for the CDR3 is TGTGCCAGCAAGACTAGCGGGAGTCAGCCCCAGCATTTT. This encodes CASKTSGSQPQHF. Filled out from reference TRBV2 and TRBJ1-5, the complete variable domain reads EPEVTQTPSHQVTQMGQEVILRCVPISNHLYFYWYRQILGQKVEFLVSFYNNEISEKSEIFDDQFSVERPDGSNFTLKIRSTKLEDSAMYFCASKTSGSQPQHFGDGTRLSIL.

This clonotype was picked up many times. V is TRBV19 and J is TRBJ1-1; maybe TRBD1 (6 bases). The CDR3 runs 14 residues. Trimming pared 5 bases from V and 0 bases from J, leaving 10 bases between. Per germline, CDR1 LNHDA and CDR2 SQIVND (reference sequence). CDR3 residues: CASSVGHLNTEAFF. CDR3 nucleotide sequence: TGTGCCAGTAGTGTGGGACACTTGAACACTGAAGCTTTCTTT. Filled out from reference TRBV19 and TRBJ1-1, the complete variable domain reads DGGITQSPKYLFRKEGQNVTLSCEQNLNHDAMYWYRQDPGQGLRLIYYSQIVNDFQKGDIAEGYSVSREKKESFPLTVTSAQKNPTAFYLCASSVGHLNTEAFFGQGTRLTVV.

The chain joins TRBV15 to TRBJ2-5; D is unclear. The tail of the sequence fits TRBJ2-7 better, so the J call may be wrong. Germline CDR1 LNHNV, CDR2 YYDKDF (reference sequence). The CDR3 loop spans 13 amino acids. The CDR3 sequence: CATSSEHSYEQYF. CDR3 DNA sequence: TGTGCCACCAGCAGTGAACATAGCTACGAGCAGTACTTC.

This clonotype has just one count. The CDR3 loop is CSASYEQYF. CDR3 DNA sequence: TGCAGTGCTAGTTACGAGCAGTACTTC. The V gene is TRBV20-1, the J gene TRBJ2-7; no clear D gene. Looked up from germline, CDR1 is DFQATT and CDR2 is SNEGSKA (reference sequence). The V end lost 3 bases, the J end lost 4 bases, and 1 base lay between the germline ends. There are 9 residues in the CDR3.

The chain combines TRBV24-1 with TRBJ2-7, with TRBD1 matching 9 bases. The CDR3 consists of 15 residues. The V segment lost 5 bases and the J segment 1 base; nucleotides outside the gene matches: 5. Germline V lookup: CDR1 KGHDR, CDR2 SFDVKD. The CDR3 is CATSAYGTGSYEQYF. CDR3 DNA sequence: TGTGCCACCAGTGCCTATGGGACAGGGTCCTACGAGCAGTACTTC.

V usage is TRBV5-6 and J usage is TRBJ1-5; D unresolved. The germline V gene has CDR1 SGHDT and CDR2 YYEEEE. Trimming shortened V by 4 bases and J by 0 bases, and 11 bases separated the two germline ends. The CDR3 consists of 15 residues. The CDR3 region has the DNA TGTGCCAGCAGCCCCAGGAAAAATAGCAATCAGCCCCAGCATTTT. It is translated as CASSPRKNSNQPQHF.

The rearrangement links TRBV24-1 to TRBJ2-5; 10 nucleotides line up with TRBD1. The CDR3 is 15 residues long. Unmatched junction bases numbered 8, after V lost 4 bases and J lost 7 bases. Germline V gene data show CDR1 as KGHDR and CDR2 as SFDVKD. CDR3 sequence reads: CATSDPGTGDGTQYF. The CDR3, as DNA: TGTGCCACCAGTGACCCCGGGACAGGGGATGGGACCCAGTACTTC.

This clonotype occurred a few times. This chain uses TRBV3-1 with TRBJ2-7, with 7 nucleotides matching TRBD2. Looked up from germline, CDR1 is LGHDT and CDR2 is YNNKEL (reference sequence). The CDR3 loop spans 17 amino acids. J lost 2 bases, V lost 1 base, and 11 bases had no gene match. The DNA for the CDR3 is TGTGCCAGCAGCCAAGCGGTGGTTCGGGAGGTCACCTACGAGCAGTACTTC. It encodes CASSQAVVREVTYEQYF.

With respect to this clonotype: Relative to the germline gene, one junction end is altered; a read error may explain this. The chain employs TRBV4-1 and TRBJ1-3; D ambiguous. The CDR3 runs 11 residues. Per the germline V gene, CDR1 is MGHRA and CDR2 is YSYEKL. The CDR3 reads CTSSQDVTIYF. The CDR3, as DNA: TGTACCAGCAGCCAAGATGTCACCATATATTTT.

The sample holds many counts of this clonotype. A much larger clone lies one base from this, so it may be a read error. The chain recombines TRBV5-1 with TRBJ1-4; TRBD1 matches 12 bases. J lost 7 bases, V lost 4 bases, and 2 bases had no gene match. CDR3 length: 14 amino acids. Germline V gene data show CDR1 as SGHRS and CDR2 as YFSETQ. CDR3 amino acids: CASSEGQGAEKLFF. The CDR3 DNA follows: TGCGCCAGCAGCGAGGGACAGGGGGCTGAAAAACTGTTTTTT. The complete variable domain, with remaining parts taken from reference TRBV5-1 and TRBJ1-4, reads KAGVTQTPRYLIKTRGQQVTLSCSPISGHRSVSWYQQTPGQGLQFLFEYFSETQRNKGNFPGRFSGRQFSNSRSEMNVSTLELGDSALYLCASSEGQGAEKLFFGSGTQLSVL.

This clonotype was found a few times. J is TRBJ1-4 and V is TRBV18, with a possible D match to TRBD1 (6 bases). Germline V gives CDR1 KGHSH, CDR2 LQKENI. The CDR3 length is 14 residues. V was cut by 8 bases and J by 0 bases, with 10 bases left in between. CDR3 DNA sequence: TGTGCCAGCACATCAGGGGCAACTAATGAAAAACTGTTTTTT. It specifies CASTSGATNEKLFF.

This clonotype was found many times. The CDR3 region has the DNA TGCGCCAGCAGCCGAAACCTTCGTGAGCAGTTCTTC. This gives the protein CASSRNLREQFF. V gene TRBV4-1 combines with J gene TRBJ2-1, with D unclear. CDR3 length: 12 amino acids. V shed 4 bases and J shed 9 bases, with 10 bases lying between them. The germline V gene encodes CDR1 MGHRA and CDR2 YSYEKL.

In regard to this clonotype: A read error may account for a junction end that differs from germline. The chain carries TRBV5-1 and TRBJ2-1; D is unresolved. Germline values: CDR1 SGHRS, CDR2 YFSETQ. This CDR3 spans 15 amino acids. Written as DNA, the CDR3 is TGCGGCAGCAGCCCGGGCCGGGTCAGCTACAATGAGCAGTTCTTT. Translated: CGSSPGRVSYNEQFF.

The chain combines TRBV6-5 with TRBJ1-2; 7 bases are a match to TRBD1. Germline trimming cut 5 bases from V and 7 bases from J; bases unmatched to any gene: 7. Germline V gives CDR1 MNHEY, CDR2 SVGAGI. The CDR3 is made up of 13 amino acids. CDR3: CASSPLTGSGYTF. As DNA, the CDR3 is TGTGCCAGCAGTCCCCTGACAGGGAGTGGCTACACCTTC.